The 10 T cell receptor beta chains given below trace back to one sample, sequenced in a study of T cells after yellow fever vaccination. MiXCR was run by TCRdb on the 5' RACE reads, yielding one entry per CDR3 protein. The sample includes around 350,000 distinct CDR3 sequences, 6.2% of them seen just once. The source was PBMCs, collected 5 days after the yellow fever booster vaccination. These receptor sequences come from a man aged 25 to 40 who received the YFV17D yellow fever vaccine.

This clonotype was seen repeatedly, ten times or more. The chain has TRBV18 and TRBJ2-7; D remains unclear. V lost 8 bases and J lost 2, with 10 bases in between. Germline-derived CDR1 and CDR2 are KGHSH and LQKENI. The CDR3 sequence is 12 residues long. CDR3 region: CASSPSTYEQYF. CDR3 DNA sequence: TGTGCCAGCAGCCCCAGCACCTACGAGCAGTACTTC.

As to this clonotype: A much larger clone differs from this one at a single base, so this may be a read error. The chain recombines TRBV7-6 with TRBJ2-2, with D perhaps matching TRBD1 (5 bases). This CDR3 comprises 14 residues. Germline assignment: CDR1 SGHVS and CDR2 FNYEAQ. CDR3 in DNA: TGTTCCAGCAGCCTCGGACACACCACCGGGGAGCTGTTTTTT. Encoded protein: CSSSLGHTTGELFF.

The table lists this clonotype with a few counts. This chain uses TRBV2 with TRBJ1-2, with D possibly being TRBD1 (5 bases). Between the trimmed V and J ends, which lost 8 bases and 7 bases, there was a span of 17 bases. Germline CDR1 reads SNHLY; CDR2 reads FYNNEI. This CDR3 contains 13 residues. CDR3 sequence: CASSIGHPRGYTF. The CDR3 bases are TGTGCCAGCTCGATTGGACACCCTCGTGGCTACACCTTC.

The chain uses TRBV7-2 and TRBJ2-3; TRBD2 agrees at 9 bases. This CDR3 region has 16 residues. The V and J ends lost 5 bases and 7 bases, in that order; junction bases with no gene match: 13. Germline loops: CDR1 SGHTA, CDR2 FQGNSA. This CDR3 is CASSPIAGVGGNTQYF. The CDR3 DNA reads TGTGCCAGCAGCCCCATAGCGGGAGTGGGCGGGAATACGCAGTATTTT.

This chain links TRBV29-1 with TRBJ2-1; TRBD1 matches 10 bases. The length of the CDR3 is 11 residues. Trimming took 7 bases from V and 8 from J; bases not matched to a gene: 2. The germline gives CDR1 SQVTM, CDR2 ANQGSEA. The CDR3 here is CSGDRGYEQFF. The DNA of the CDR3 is TGCAGCGGGGACAGGGGCTATGAGCAGTTCTTC.

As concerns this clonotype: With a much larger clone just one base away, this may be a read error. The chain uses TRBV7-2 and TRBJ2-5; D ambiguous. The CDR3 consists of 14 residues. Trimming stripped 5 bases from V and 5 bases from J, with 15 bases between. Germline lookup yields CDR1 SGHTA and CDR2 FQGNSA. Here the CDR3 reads CTSSPVGPQETQYF. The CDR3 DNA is TGTACCAGCAGCCCAGTGGGCCCCCAGGAGACCCAGTACTTC. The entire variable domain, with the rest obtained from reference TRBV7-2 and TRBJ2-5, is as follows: GAGVSQSPSNKVTEKGKDVELRCDPISGHTALYWYRQSLGQGLEFLIYFQGNSAPDKSGLPSDRFSAERTGGSVSTLTIQRTQQEDSAVYLCTSSPVGPQETQYFGPGTRLLVL.

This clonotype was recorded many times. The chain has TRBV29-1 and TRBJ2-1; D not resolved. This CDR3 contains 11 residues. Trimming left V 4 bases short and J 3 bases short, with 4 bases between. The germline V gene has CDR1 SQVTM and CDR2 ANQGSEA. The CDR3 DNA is TGCAGCGTTGCCCACTACAATGAGCAGTTCTTC. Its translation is CSVAHYNEQFF.

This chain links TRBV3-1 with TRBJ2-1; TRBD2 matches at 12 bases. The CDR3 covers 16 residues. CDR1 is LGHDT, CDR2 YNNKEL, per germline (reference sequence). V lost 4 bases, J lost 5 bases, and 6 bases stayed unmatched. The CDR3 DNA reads TGTGCCAGCAGCCCCCAACTAGCGGGAGGTGACAATGAGCAGTTCTTC. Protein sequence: CASSPQLAGGDNEQFF.

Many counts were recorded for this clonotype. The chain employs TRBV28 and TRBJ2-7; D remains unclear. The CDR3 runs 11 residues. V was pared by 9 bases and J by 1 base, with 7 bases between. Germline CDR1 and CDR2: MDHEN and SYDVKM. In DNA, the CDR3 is TGTGCCAGTCGAATTTCCTACGAGCAGTACTTC. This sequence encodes CASRISYEQYF.

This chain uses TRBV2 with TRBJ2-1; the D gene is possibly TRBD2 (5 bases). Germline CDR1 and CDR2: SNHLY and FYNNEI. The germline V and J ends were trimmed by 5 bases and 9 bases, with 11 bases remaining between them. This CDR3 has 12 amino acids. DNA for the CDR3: TGTGCCAGCAGTTCTATTAGCGTTGAGCAGTTCTTC. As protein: CASSSISVEQFF.